This T cell receptor (beta chain) was identified in a study of CD8+ T cells in alopecia areata. Study overall: In an open-label trial, patients got 5 to 10 mg tofacitinib twice daily. A 6-month off-drug phase came after tofacitinib, which had lasted 6 to 18 months. Severity of treated patients was scored by affected scalp percentage.

The authors extracted RNA and reverse transcribed it into cDNA as the sequencing template. TCRdb keeps only in-frame clones here, not all; method: immunoSEQ multiplex PCR. Of 150,000 to 250,000 clones in the sample, approximately 56% are singletons; the top ten hold less than 4%. Treatment in this sample: oral pan-JAK inhibitor, 5-10 mg twice daily. Study-level points and caveats: While patients received tofacitinib, many expanded lesional clones remained present in scalp and blood.

On this clone itself: The target antigen is unknown. A read error may account for a junction end that differs from germline.

Sequenced here: CD4+ T cells sorted from blood, sampled at week 4, from a patient treated with tofacitinib. The TCR was taken from a human donor with alopecia areata.

The CDR3: CASSEEQLRKTQYF. For the CDR3, the DNA is TGTGCCAGCAGTGAAGAACAGTTGAGGAAGACTCAGTACTTC. The chain carries TRBV2 and TRBJ2-5; D gene uncertain. The CDR3 runs to 14 residues. Germline V gene lookup returns CDR1 SNHLY and CDR2 FYNNEI. The full variable domain, in which reference TRBV2 and TRBJ2-5 provide the parts outside the CDR3, is EPEVTQTPSHQVTQMGQEVILRCVPISNHLYFYWYRQILGQKVEFLVSFYNNEISEKSEIFDDQFSVERPDGSNFTLKIRSTKLEDSAMYFCASSEEQLRKTQYFGPGTRLLVL.